These 29 T cell receptor beta chains originate from one sample sequenced in a study of blood T cell repertoires in COVID-19. Sequencing used immunoSEQ multiplex PCR; TCRdb keeps in-frame clones, though not all of them. Altogether 250,000 to 300,000 clones are present, 86% being singletons, with the ten largest covering roughly 12%. Material: peripheral blood. Receptors were obtained from a woman in her twenties or thirties with COVID-19, enrolled during active disease.

V is TRBV11-2 and J is TRBJ2-2, with D possibly being TRBD1 (6 bases). The germline CDR1 and CDR2 sequences are SGHAT and FQNNGV. This CDR3 contains 14 residues. With 5 bases removed from V and 4 bases from J, the gap between germline ends came to 11 bases. The CDR3 here is CASSPTGTTGELFF. The CDR3 DNA follows: TGTGCCAGCAGCCCCACAGGGACCACCGGGGAGCTGTTTTTT.

The chain is built from TRBV6-5 and TRBJ1-3; 7 nucleotides match TRBD1. V was clipped by 3 bases and J by 7 bases; unmatched bases: 12. CDR3 length: 16 residues. Per germline, CDR1 MNHEY and CDR2 SVGAGI. CDR3 residues: CASSYWPRAGGNTIYF. In DNA form, the CDR3 reads TGTGCCAGCAGTTATTGGCCCAGAGCAGGGGGGAACACCATATATTTT.

This chain uses TRBV30 with TRBJ2-3; D ambiguous. The CDR3 has 14 residues. V lost 3 bases to trimming and J lost 2 bases, with 12 bases between them. Germline loops: CDR1 GTSNPN, CDR2 SVGIG (reference sequence). CDR3 in DNA: TGTGCCTGGAGAAAGTTGGGCATCACAGATACGCAGTATTTT. Residues: CAWRKLGITDTQYF.

The chain has TRBV6-5 and TRBJ1-2, with D possibly being TRBD1 (5 bases). Trimming cost V 2 bases and J 7 bases, with 5 bases left between them. Germline V gives CDR1 MNHEY, CDR2 SVGAGI. The CDR3 totals 11 residues. The CDR3: CASSYRGGYTF. The CDR3 DNA follows: TGTGCCAGCAGTTACAGGGGTGGCTACACCTTC.

CDR3: CASSYPGVHTQYF. In nucleotides, the CDR3 is TGTGCCAGCAGTTACCCCGGGGTACATACGCAGTATTTT. J is TRBJ2-3 and V is TRBV6-6; D is perhaps TRBD2 (5 bases). The V end lost 2 bases, the J end lost 7 bases, and 10 bases lay between the germline ends. From germline, CDR1 is MNHNY and CDR2 SVGAGI (reference sequence). The length of the CDR3 is 13 residues.

This chain joins TRBV13 and TRBJ2-3; D remains ambiguous. Germline V gives CDR1 PRHDT, CDR2 FYEKMQ (reference sequence). V was shortened by 5 bases and J by 4 bases, with 10 bases between the two germline ends. CDR3 length: 13 amino acids. CDR3 bases: TGTGCCAGCAGCCCGTCAGATTCAGATACGCAGTATTTT. Translated: CASSPSDSDTQYF. Based on the CDR3 plus reference TRBV13 and TRBJ2-3, the full variable domain is AAGVIQSPRHLIKEKRETATLKCYPIPRHDTVYWYQQGPGQDPQFLISFYEKMQSDKGSIPDRFSAQQFSDYHSELNMSSLELGDSALYFCASSPSDSDTQYFGPGTRLTVL.

This clone was recorded only once. This sequence joins TRBV5-4 and TRBJ1-2; the D is unclear. CDR3 length: 11 residues. Deletions cut 0 bases from V and 7 bases from J, with 4 bases between. CDR1 is SGHNT and CDR2 is YYREEE in the germline V gene (reference sequence). DNA for the CDR3: TGTGCCAGCAGCTTGGGAGCTGGCTACACCTTC. Its translation: CASSLGAGYTF.

This clone was detected once. In the same sample, other DNA sequences code for this CDR3. J is TRBJ2-7 and V is TRBV9; D not certain. This CDR3 has 12 residues. V was shortened by 3 bases and J by 0 bases, with 4 bases between the two germline ends. The germline gives CDR1 SGDLS, CDR2 YYNGEE. In DNA form, the CDR3 reads TGTGCCAGCAGCGGCAGCTCCTACGAGCAGTACTTC. Translation gives CASSGSSYEQYF.

The chain links TRBV12-3 or TRBV12-4 to TRBJ1-2, with a possible D match to TRBD1 (6 bases). The CDR3 totals 13 residues. The V end was cut by 10 bases, the J end by 4 bases, with 16 bases between. CDR3 in DNA: TGTGCCACCCTGCAGGGGCGCGCCTATGGCTACACCTTC. This encodes CATLQGRAYGYTF.

The chain combines TRBV7-8 with TRBJ2-5; no definite D call. Trimming shortened V by 7 bases and J by 2 bases, and 20 bases separated the two germline ends. The CDR3 extends over 16 amino acids. The germline V gene has CDR1 SGHVS and CDR2 FQNEAQ. The CDR3 loop is CASNPHPTQAQETQYF. CDR3 sequence (DNA): TGTGCCAGCAACCCTCACCCCACCCAGGCACAAGAGACCCAGTACTTC.

This chain links TRBV13 with TRBJ2-1; 14 bases fit TRBD2. V lost 4 bases, J lost 8 bases, and 7 bases stayed unmatched. The CDR3 covers 16 residues. The V gene's germline CDR1 is PRHDT and CDR2 FYEKMQ (reference sequence). The CDR3 here is CASSSGLAGGYHEQFF. The CDR3 DNA sequence: TGTGCCAGCAGCTCCGGACTAGCGGGGGGTTATCATGAGCAGTTCTTC. Full variable domain (outside the CDR3, taken from reference TRBV13 and TRBJ2-1): AAGVIQSPRHLIKEKRETATLKCYPIPRHDTVYWYQQGPGQDPQFLISFYEKMQSDKGSIPDRFSAQQFSDYHSELNMSSLELGDSALYFCASSSGLAGGYHEQFFGPGTRLTVL.

The rearrangement uses TRBV7-9 and TRBJ1-4, with D uncertain. The CDR3 is 16 amino acids. The V gene lost 5 bases and the J gene lost 0 bases, with 13 bases spanning the gap. Per germline, CDR1 SEHNR and CDR2 FQNEAQ (reference sequence). CDR3 coding DNA: TGTGCCAGCAGCGCCTTGAGGAGTGCAACTAATGAAAAACTGTTTTTT. It codes for CASSALRSATNEKLFF.

V usage is TRBV29-1 and J usage is TRBJ1-3; maybe TRBD1 (5 bases). The CDR3 covers 14 residues. The V and J ends lost 3 bases and 2 bases respectively, with 11 bases between them. Per germline, CDR1 SQVTM and CDR2 ANQGSEA. The CDR3 reads CSVEPGNTGNTIYF. The CDR3 nucleotides are TGCAGCGTTGAGCCAGGGAATACTGGAAACACCATATATTTT.

The chain carries TRBV7-2 and TRBJ2-7, with 7 bases identical to TRBD1. This CDR3 comprises 14 residues. Trimming took 4 bases from V and 3 from J; bases not matched to a gene: 6. Germline CDR1 SGHTA, CDR2 FQGNSA. The CDR3 bases are TGTGCCAGCAGCTCGGACAGGAACTACTACGAGCAGTACTTC. Translated, it gives CASSSDRNYYEQYF. Full variable domain (rest looked up from reference TRBV7-2 and TRBJ2-7): GAGVSQSPSNKVTEKGKDVELRCDPISGHTALYWYRQSLGQGLEFLIYFQGNSAPDKSGLPSDRFSAERTGGSVSTLTIQRTQQEDSAVYLCASSSDRNYYEQYFGPGTRLTVT.

Only one count was recorded for this clone. The rearrangement joins TRBV19 to TRBJ1-1, with 12 bases matching TRBD1. The CDR3 loop spans 16 amino acids. V was clipped by 5 bases and J by 1 base; unmatched bases: 5. The germline V gene has CDR1 LNHDA and CDR2 SQIVND (reference sequence). CDR3 region: CASSSGTGGANTEAFF. In nucleotides, the CDR3 is TGTGCCAGTAGTTCTGGGACAGGGGGCGCGAACACTGAAGCTTTCTTT.

The chain couples TRBV11-2 to TRBJ2-7; 7 bases map to TRBD2. The V segment lost 3 bases and the J segment 0 bases; nucleotides outside the gene matches: 2. CDR3 length: 14 residues. Per germline, CDR1 SGHAT and CDR2 FQNNGV. The CDR3 here is CASSFGTNSYEQYF. The DNA of the CDR3 is TGTGCCAGCAGCTTCGGGACTAACTCCTACGAGCAGTACTTC.

The chain combines TRBV29-1 with TRBJ2-4, with 7 bases matching TRBD1. Germline V gene sequence: CDR1 SQVTM, CDR2 ANQGSEA. V dropped 6 bases and J dropped 8; count of bases not matched to a gene: 7. This CDR3 has 12 residues. This CDR3 reads CSVDTGADIQYF. The DNA for the CDR3 is TGCAGCGTGGATACAGGGGCGGACATTCAGTACTTC. The full variable domain, completed using reference TRBV29-1 and TRBJ2-4, is SAVISQKPSRDICQRGTSLTIQCQVDSQVTMMFWYRQQPGQSLTLIATANQGSEATYESGFVIDKFPISRPNLTFSTLTVSNMSPEDSSIYLCSVDTGADIQYFGAGTRLSVL.

The chain uses TRBV2 and TRBJ1-1; D remains ambiguous. This CDR3 contains 11 residues. Trimming pared 6 bases from V and 4 bases from J, leaving 6 bases between. Germline CDR1 is SNHLY and CDR2 is FYNNEI. The CDR3 coding sequence is TGTGCCAGCAGACCGGGCACTGAAGCTTTCTTT. It codes for CASRPGTEAFF.

V gene TRBV4-1 combines with J gene TRBJ2-7; 13 bases are shared with TRBD2. This CDR3 comprises 15 residues. The V segment lost 2 bases and the J segment 4 bases; nucleotides outside the gene matches: 2. Germline CDR1 is MGHRA and CDR2 is YSYEKL. The CDR3 DNA follows: TGCGCCAGCAGCCAACCGACTAGCGGGAGGTACGAGCAGTACTTC. Translated: CASSQPTSGRYEQYF.

This clone appeared a few times. The chain joins TRBV7-9 to TRBJ1-6; possible D gene TRBD1, 6 bases. CDR3 length: 15 residues. V was cut by 1 base and J by 7 bases, with 11 bases left in between. Germline V CDR1 and CDR2: SEHNR, FQNEAQ (reference sequence). The CDR3 DNA follows: TGTGCCAGCAGCTTAGGACAGGTGGGGAATTCACCCCTCCACTTT. Amino acid sequence: CASSLGQVGNSPLHF.

This chain joins TRBV2 and TRBJ1-3; D gene uncertain. CDR1 is SNHLY and CDR2 is FYNNEI in the germline V gene. The CDR3 sequence is 14 residues long. Trimming pared 6 bases from V and 4 bases from J, leaving 13 bases between. CDR3 DNA sequence: TGTGCCAGCAGGGAGATCCTCGGGGGAAACACCATATATTTT. It specifies CASREILGGNTIYF.

The rearrangement links TRBV23-1 to TRBJ1-2; weak D call: TRBD1 (5 bases). TRBV23-1 is marked as an open reading frame, function uncertain. CDR3 length equals 15 residues. Between the trimmed V and J ends, which lost 4 bases and 2 bases, there was a span of 14 bases. For the CDR3, the DNA is TGCGCCAGCAGTCGGGTGGACCGGGGGAACTATGGCTACACCTTC. Its translation is CASSRVDRGNYGYTF.

The J gene is TRBJ1-5, the V gene TRBV28, with D perhaps TRBD1 (6 bases). The CDR3 contains 15 residues. Trimming removed 4 bases at V and 8 bases at J, with 18 bases between. Germline CDR1 reads MDHEN; CDR2 reads SYDVKM. The CDR3 spells CASSSGTSPAKPQHF. The CDR3 DNA is TGTGCCAGCAGTTCCGGGACATCCCCAGCCAAGCCCCAGCATTTT.

V is TRBV11-2 and J is TRBJ2-7; 9 bases line up with TRBD2. The CDR3 has 15 amino acids. The germline V gene has CDR1 SGHAT and CDR2 FQNNGV. Germline trimming cut 2 bases from V and 4 bases from J; bases unmatched to any gene: 6. DNA of the CDR3: TGTGCCAGCAGCTTATATTCTAGCGGGGTATACGAGCAGTACTTC. Its protein is CASSLYSSGVYEQYF.

The gene calls are TRBV23-1 and TRBJ1-2; TRBD1 is a possible D gene (6 bases). TRBV23-1 is flagged as an ORF with uncertain function. This CDR3 has 14 residues. Trimming took off 4 bases at V and 6 bases at J, with 15 bases between the two ends. The CDR3 sequence: CASSRRDNGDGYTF. The CDR3 DNA reads as TGCGCCAGCAGTCGCCGGGACAACGGGGATGGCTACACCTTC.

The chain carries TRBV6-5 and TRBJ1-6, with D tentatively TRBD1 (6 bases). CDR1 is MNHEY, CDR2 SVGAGI, per germline. Trimming pared 4 bases from V and 6 bases from J, leaving 16 bases between. CDR3 size: 16 residues. As DNA, the CDR3 is TGTGCCAGCAGTTTCCAGACAGGCCACCCTAATTCACCCCTCCACTTT. It is translated as CASSFQTGHPNSPLHF.

The chain is built from TRBV18 and TRBJ2-2; 7 nucleotides match TRBD1. This CDR3 spans 15 amino acids. The V gene end was trimmed by 2 bases and the J gene end by 8 bases; junction bases not matched to a gene: 8. Germline CDR1 KGHSH, CDR2 LQKENI. The CDR3 nucleotides read TGTGCCAGCTCACCAAGGGGACAGACCCAGGGGGAGCTGTTTTTT. It translates to CASSPRGQTQGELFF.

The J gene is TRBJ1-4, the V gene TRBV19; D perhaps matches TRBD1 (6 bases). Trimming removed 8 bases from V and 7 bases from J, with 17 bases in between. Germline V CDR1 and CDR2: LNHDA, SQIVND (reference sequence). The CDR3 is 14 residues long. The CDR3 region has the DNA TGTGCCAGTCTCCTCCAGGGGCGTGTTGAAAAACTGTTTTTT. Translation: CASLLQGRVEKLFF.

On this clone: Different DNA sequences within this sample yield the same CDR3. The genes are TRBV19 and TRBJ2-3; no definite D call. The CDR3 runs 13 residues. Germline CDR1 is LNHDA and CDR2 is SQIVND (reference sequence). The V end lost 6 bases, the J end lost 2 bases, and 9 bases lay between the germline ends. The CDR3 bases are TGTGCCAGTAGCTCCCTCCCCACAGATACGCAGTATTTT. Protein product: CASSSLPTDTQYF.